The 10 T cell receptor gamma chains below all came from one sample that was sequenced in a study of gamma-delta T cells after stem cell transplantation. TCRdb fed the RT-PCR reads into CATT to redo clone calling. The sample lists 3,200 or so gamma-chain clones, 4.5% to 6% occurring once. The specimen was gamma-delta T cells. Source of these receptors: a human donor. It is not recorded whose cells these are; they may come from a transplant donor.

This clone came up a few times. The rearrangement uses TRGV9 and TRGJP. Germline V lookup: CDR1 GITISATS, CDR2 ISYDGTV (reference sequence). The CDR3 spans 17 residues. J lost 6 bases, V lost 2 bases, and 7 bases had no gene match. CDR3: CALWEGVGELGKKIKVF. The CDR3 nucleotides are TGTGCCTTGTGGGAGGGGGTGGGAGAGTTGGGCAAAAAAATCAAGGTATTT.

This clone is labeled medium-sized (0.01 to 0.1%). Other DNA sequences in the sample encode the same CDR3. The rearrangement joins TRGV9 to TRGJP. Germline CDR1 and CDR2: GITISATS and ISYDGTV (reference sequence). V trimming: 3 bases; J trimming: 6 bases; junction bases outside the gene matches: 2. The CDR3 is 15 residues long. The CDR3 is CALWELELGKKIKVF. The CDR3 DNA sequence: TGTGCCTTGTGGGAGTTAGAGTTGGGCAAAAAAATCAAGGTATTT.

For this clone: A much larger clone lies a single base off, so this may be a read error. The sample holds other DNA sequences that translate to the same CDR3. This sequence joins TRGV2 and TRGJP2. This CDR3 contains 16 residues. Germline-derived CDR1 and CDR2 are EGSNGY and YDSYNSKV. After removal of 4 bases from V and 2 bases from J, the junction contained 10 bases not matched to a gene. Here the CDR3 reads CATWDGRRSSDWIKTF. Here the CDR3 DNA reads TGTGCCACCTGGGATGGGCGTCGGAGTAGTGATTGGATCAAGACGTTT.

The chain joins TRGV9 to TRGJP. The CDR3 covers 18 residues. CDR1 is GITISATS and CDR2 is ISYDGTV in the germline V gene (reference sequence). Unmatched junction bases numbered 9, after V lost 0 bases and J lost 7 bases. CDR3 DNA sequence: TGTGCCTTGTGGGAGGTGAAGAACCAGGAGTTGGGCAAAAAAATCAAGGTATTT. Translation: CALWEVKNQELGKKIKVF.

Remarks on this clone: The identical CDR3 is also encoded by other nucleotide sequences in the sample. The chain employs TRGV9 and TRGJP. Germline lookup yields CDR1 GITISATS and CDR2 ISYDGTV (reference sequence). Unmatched junction bases numbered 3, after V lost 1 base and J lost 9 bases. CDR3 length: 15 residues. The CDR3, as DNA: TGTGCCTTGTGGGAGGTTAGGTTGGGCAAAAAAATCAAGGTATTT. It specifies CALWEVRLGKKIKVF.

The V gene is TRGV9, the J gene TRGJP. The CDR3 runs 15 residues. CDR1 is GITISATS and CDR2 is ISYDGTV in the germline V gene (reference sequence). J was trimmed by 10 bases and V by 6 bases; bases with no gene match: 9. Here the CDR3 DNA reads TGTGCCTTGTGGAAAGGCCGTTTGGGCAAAAAAATCAAGGTATTT. Protein: CALWKGRLGKKIKVF.

In regard to this clone: A far larger clone is only one base removed, so a read error is likely. Different DNA sequences within this sample yield the same CDR3. Here the CDR3 reads CALWEVIPEQELGKKIKVF. As DNA, the CDR3 is TGCGCCTTGTGGGAGGTAATCCCAGAGCAAGAGTTGGGCAAAAAAATCAAGGTATTT. The V call is TRGV9, the J call TRGJP. CDR3 length: 19 residues. Germline CDR1 GITISATS, CDR2 ISYDGTV (reference sequence).

This clone was detected a few times. The chain combines TRGV3 with TRGJP2. The CDR3 is made up of 15 amino acids. The V segment lost 0 bases and the J segment 3 bases; nucleotides outside the gene matches: 4. The V gene's germline CDR1 is VTNTFY and CDR2 YDVSTARD (reference sequence). The CDR3 region is CATWDRPGSDWIKTF. CDR3 in DNA: TGTGCCACCTGGGACAGGCCTGGTAGTGATTGGATCAAGACGTTT.

This clone is medium-sized within its sample. The CDR3 region is CATWDSLTGWFKIF. CDR3 in DNA: TGTGCCACCTGGGATAGCCTCACTGGTTGGTTCAAGATATTT. The chain couples TRGV8 to TRGJP1. Germline loops: CDR1 VENAVY, CDR2 YDSYNSRV. The CDR3 runs to 14 residues. Germline trimming cut 1 base from V and 4 bases from J; bases unmatched to any gene: 3.

This clone is medium-sized (0.01 to 0.1%) within its sample. The chain uses TRGV4 and TRGJ1 or TRGJ2. V lost 3 bases, J lost 6 bases, and 8 bases stayed unmatched. This CDR3 has 13 residues. Germline CDR1 and CDR2: EGSTGY and YDSYTSSV. The CDR3 loop is CATWDREGYKKLF. CDR3 DNA sequence: TGTGCCACCTGGGATCGTGAAGGTTATAAGAAACTCTTT.